The 21 T cell receptor beta chains below were found in one sample sequenced in a study of beta chain features in type 1 diabetes. Study results and caveats: Type 1 diabetes patients had TCRB CDR3s that were shorter (moderately but significantly so) in all four CD4+ subsets.

Expressed TCRB transcripts were sequenced because the entire RNA isolate underwent reverse transcription. The assay was immunoSEQ multiplex PCR, and TCRdb's table has in-frame clones only and misses some. The data hold approximately 600,000 clones, with around 11% observed a single time. No antigen is known for these receptors. The sample consisted of naive CD4+ T cells from blood. These TCRs come from a man aged 25 to 40 with type 1 diabetes.

This clone showed up just a few times. The rearrangement links TRBV11-2 to TRBJ1-2; no reliable D call. The V and J ends lost 4 bases and 3 bases respectively, with 9 bases between them. Germline-derived CDR1 and CDR2 are SGHAT and FQNNGV. The CDR3 length is 13 residues. CDR3 DNA: TGTGCCAGCAGCTCCCGGACGGACTATGGCTACACCTTC. It encodes CASSSRTDYGYTF.

This clone has only a few counts. This chain joins TRBV7-3 and TRBJ2-3, with D maybe TRBD1 (6 bases). With 5 bases removed from V and 1 base from J, the gap between germline ends came to 13 bases. There are 15 residues in the CDR3. CDR1 is SGHTA and CDR2 is FQGTGA in the germline V gene. CDR3 DNA sequence: TGTGCCAGCAGCCGTGGGGGACACCGCACAGATACGCAGTATTTT. The encoded protein is CASSRGGHRTDTQYF. The whole variable domain, remainder taken from reference TRBV7-3 and TRBJ2-3, is GAGVSQTPSNKVTEKGKYVELRCDPISGHTALYWYRQSLGQGPEFLIYFQGTGAADDSGLPNDRFFAVRPEGSVSTLKIQRTERGDSAVYLCASSRGGHRTDTQYFGPGTRLTVL.

The chain combines TRBV4-3 with TRBJ1-1, with D maybe TRBD1 (6 bases). Looked up from germline, CDR1 is LGHNA and CDR2 is YSLEER. V was shortened by 3 bases and J by 6 bases, with 14 bases between the two germline ends. The length of the CDR3 is 14 residues. CDR3 coding DNA: TGCGCCAGCAGCCACGTCGACAGGTCTGCTGAAGCTTTCTTT. This sequence encodes CASSHVDRSAEAFF.

This clone was observed a few times. This rearrangement joins TRBV6-5 to TRBJ1-6; maybe TRBD1 (6 bases). Germline assignment: CDR1 MNHEY and CDR2 SVGAGI. Trimming pared 7 bases from V and 7 bases from J, leaving 14 bases between. The CDR3 spans 14 residues. In DNA, the CDR3 is TGTGCCAGCACACTTGGACAGCAGAATTCACCCCTCCACTTT. It yields the protein CASTLGQQNSPLHF.

Regarding this clone: The same CDR3 can be traced to other DNA sequences in this sample. This chain links TRBV7-2 with TRBJ2-3, with 8 bases lining up with TRBD2. J lost 0 bases, V lost 5 bases, and 1 base had no gene match. The CDR3 runs to 14 residues. Per germline, CDR1 SGHTA and CDR2 FQGNSA. This chain's CDR3 is CASSPGGSTDTQYF. The CDR3, as DNA: TGTGCCAGCAGCCCGGGGGGGAGCACAGATACGCAGTATTTT.

This clone was recorded a few times. Other DNA sequences in this specimen translate into the identical CDR3. V gene TRBV9 combines with J gene TRBJ1-1; tentative D call: TRBD1 (5 bases). This CDR3 spans 13 amino acids. Germline assignment: CDR1 SGDLS and CDR2 YYNGEE. Trimming removed 5 bases from V and 1 base from J, with 9 bases in between. CDR3 sequence reads: CASSATGNTEAFF. DNA for the CDR3: TGTGCCAGCAGTGCTACAGGGAACACTGAAGCTTTCTTT.

The chain joins TRBV6-5 to TRBJ2-7; 7 nucleotides agree with TRBD1. V lost 6 bases to trimming and J lost 2 bases; unmatched junction nucleotides: 10. Germline V gene data show CDR1 as MNHEY and CDR2 as SVGAGI. The CDR3 is 15 amino acids. The CDR3 region is CASSYQTGPTYEQYF. The CDR3 DNA reads as TGTGCCAGCAGCTACCAGACAGGGCCAACCTACGAGCAGTACTTC.

This sequence joins TRBV28 and TRBJ1-2; no reliable D call. This CDR3 has 12 amino acids. Trimming took 7 bases from V and 3 from J, leaving 9 bases between them. Per the germline V gene, CDR1 is MDHEN and CDR2 is SYDVKM. The CDR3 DNA follows: TGTGCCAGCACACCCGGGGACTATGGCTACACCTTC. Its translation: CASTPGDYGYTF.

For the CDR3, the DNA is TGTGCCAGCAATACTCGTTGGGGCAATCAGCCCCAGCATTTT. This translates into CASNTRWGNQPQHF. The rearrangement links TRBV6-1 to TRBJ1-5; D remains ambiguous. CDR3 size: 14 residues. Germline V gene sequence: CDR1 MNHNS, CDR2 SASEGT. V was shortened by 7 bases and J by 2 bases, with 12 bases between the two germline ends.

About this clone itself: This CDR3 is also generated by other DNA sequences in the sample. The chain has TRBV4-2 and TRBJ2-7; 10 bases map to TRBD2. CDR3 length: 15 residues. Germline lookup yields CDR1 LGHNA and CDR2 YNFKEQ. V shed 1 base, J shed 2 bases, and the junction held 2 bases outside the gene matches. CDR3 sequence (DNA): TGTGCCAGCAGCCAAGGTCTAGCGGGGGCCTACGAGCAGTACTTC. Its translation is CASSQGLAGAYEQYF.

This clone was seen only a few times. The CDR3 sequence is CASSSEGKITDTQYF. The CDR3 DNA sequence: TGTGCCAGCAGCTCCGAGGGGAAAATCACAGATACGCAGTATTTT. The chain has TRBV5-4 and TRBJ2-3, with D perhaps assigned TRBD1 or TRBD2 (5 bases each). Germline CDR1 is SGHNT and CDR2 is YYREEE (reference sequence). This CDR3 comprises 15 residues. Trimming stripped 3 bases from V and 2 bases from J, with 13 bases between. Variable domain in full (rest from reference TRBV5-4 and TRBJ2-3): ETGVTQSPTHLIKTRGQQVTLRCSSQSGHNTVSWYQQALGQGPQFIFQYYREEENGRGNFPPRFSGLQFPNYSSELNVNALELDDSALYLCASSSEGKITDTQYFGPGTRLTVL.

The chain employs TRBV27 and TRBJ1-2; the D gene is possibly TRBD1 (6 bases). V lost 6 bases and J lost 2, with 19 bases in between. Germline assignment: CDR1 MNHEY and CDR2 SMNVEV (reference sequence). The CDR3 totals 16 residues. This CDR3 is CASSSLDRLLNYGYTF. CDR3 sequence (DNA): TGTGCCAGCAGCTCCCTTGACAGGCTCCTCAACTATGGCTACACCTTC.

The V and J genes are TRBV5-1 and TRBJ2-1; TRBD1 might be the D (5 bases). Germline V lookup: CDR1 SGHRS, CDR2 YFSETQ. The CDR3 has 12 residues. Trimming removed 5 bases from V and 8 bases from J, with 11 bases in between. The CDR3 DNA is TGCGCCAGCAGATATATCAGGGATGAGCAGTTCTTC. Translating it yields CASRYIRDEQFF.

The CDR3 sequence is CASSLSTGAADTQYF. The CDR3 DNA reads TGCGCCAGCAGCTTGTCAACAGGGGCCGCAGATACGCAGTATTTT. The V gene is TRBV5-1, the J gene TRBJ2-3, with 7 bases that match TRBD1. This CDR3 is built from 15 residues. The germline V gene encodes CDR1 SGHRS and CDR2 YFSETQ. V gave up 1 base and J gave up 4 bases; unmatched junction bases: 6.

The chain carries TRBV30 and TRBJ2-6, with D tentatively TRBD2 (7 bases). Germline CDR1 is GTSNPN and CDR2 is SVGIG (reference sequence). The CDR3 has 18 amino acids. With 8 bases removed from V and 1 base from J, the gap between germline ends came to 24 bases. CDR3 bases: TGTGCCCGGGGGGAAAAGACAGGCCTCGGATCTGGGGCCAACGTCCTGACTTTC. Protein: CARGEKTGLGSGANVLTF.

V usage is TRBV4-3 and J usage is TRBJ2-5, with 12 nucleotides matching TRBD2. J was trimmed by 5 bases and V by 2 bases; bases with no gene match: 9. This CDR3 contains 17 residues. Germline CDR1 reads LGHNA; CDR2 reads YSLEER. The CDR3 is CASSQTYGLAGKETQYF. The DNA for the CDR3 is TGCGCCAGCAGCCAAACCTATGGACTAGCGGGGAAGGAGACCCAGTACTTC.

The rearrangement uses TRBV18 and TRBJ1-2, with no clear D. Germline CDR1 KGHSH, CDR2 LQKENI. The ends were cut back, 4 bases at V and 3 bases at J, with 12 bases in the middle. The CDR3 contains 14 residues. CDR3 region: CASSHSEIHYGYTF. The CDR3 DNA is TGTGCCAGCTCACACTCGGAAATTCACTATGGCTACACCTTC.

This clone occurred a few times. The chain links TRBV9 to TRBJ2-7; 7 nucleotides align to TRBD1. This CDR3 region has 17 residues. Germline CDR1 and CDR2: SGDLS and YYNGEE. V shed 3 bases and J 7 bases; nucleotides not matched to a gene: 19. The CDR3 DNA sequence: TGTGCCAGCAGCGATCAAAACCGGGACAGTCACGTTGGAGAGCAGTACTTC. Amino acid sequence: CASSDQNRDSHVGEQYF.

The chain combines TRBV27 with TRBJ1-1; D gene ambiguous. Looked up from germline, CDR1 is MNHEY and CDR2 is SMNVEV (reference sequence). V shed 2 bases and J shed 4 bases, with 5 bases lying between them. The CDR3 has 12 amino acids. The CDR3 DNA reads TGTGCCAGCAGTTTAGCCTCCACTGAAGCTTTCTTT. Residues: CASSLASTEAFF.

This clone was counted between two and nine times. This chain uses TRBV5-1 with TRBJ2-5; the match to TRBD1 covers 8 bases. Germline V gene sequence: CDR1 SGHRS, CDR2 YFSETQ. The CDR3 has 14 amino acids. The V and J ends lost 2 bases and 4 bases, in that order; junction bases with no gene match: 4. The CDR3 bases are TGCGCCAGCAGCTTACCAGGGACAGGAGAGACCCAGTACTTC. Translation: CASSLPGTGETQYF.

V gene TRBV5-6 combines with J gene TRBJ1-2; weak D call: TRBD1 (6 bases). The CDR3 totals 15 residues. V lost 5 bases and J lost 4, with 18 bases in between. Germline assignment: CDR1 SGHDT and CDR2 YYEEEE. For the CDR3, the DNA is TGTGCCAGCAGTCGGCGGGGGCAGGGAGTCTATGGCTACACCTTC. Encoded protein: CASSRRGQGVYGYTF. Drawing the rest from reference TRBV5-6 and TRBJ1-2, the complete variable domain is DAGVTQSPTHLIKTRGQQVTLRCSPKSGHDTVSWYQQALGQGPQFIFQYYEEEERQRGNFPDRFSGHQFPNYSSELNVNALLLGDSALYLCASSRRGQGVYGYTFGSGTRLTVV.